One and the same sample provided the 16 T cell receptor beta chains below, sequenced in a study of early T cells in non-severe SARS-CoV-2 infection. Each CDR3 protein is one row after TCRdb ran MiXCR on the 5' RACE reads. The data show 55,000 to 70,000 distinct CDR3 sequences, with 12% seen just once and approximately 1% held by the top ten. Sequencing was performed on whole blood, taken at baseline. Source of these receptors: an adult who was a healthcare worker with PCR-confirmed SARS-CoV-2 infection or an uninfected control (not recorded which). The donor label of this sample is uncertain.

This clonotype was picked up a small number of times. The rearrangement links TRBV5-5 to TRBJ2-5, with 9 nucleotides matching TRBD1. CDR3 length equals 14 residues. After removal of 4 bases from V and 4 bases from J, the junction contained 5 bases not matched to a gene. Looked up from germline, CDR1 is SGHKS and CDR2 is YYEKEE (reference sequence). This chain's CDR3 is CASSRGTGRETQYF. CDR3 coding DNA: TGTGCCAGCAGCAGAGGGACAGGGAGAGAGACCCAGTACTTC.

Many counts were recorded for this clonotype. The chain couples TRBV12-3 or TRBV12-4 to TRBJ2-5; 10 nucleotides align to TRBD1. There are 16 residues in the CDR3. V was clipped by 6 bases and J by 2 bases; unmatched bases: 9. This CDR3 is CASSPGGQGLQETQYF. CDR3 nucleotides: TGTGCCAGCAGCCCAGGGGGACAGGGGCTTCAAGAGACCCAGTACTTC.

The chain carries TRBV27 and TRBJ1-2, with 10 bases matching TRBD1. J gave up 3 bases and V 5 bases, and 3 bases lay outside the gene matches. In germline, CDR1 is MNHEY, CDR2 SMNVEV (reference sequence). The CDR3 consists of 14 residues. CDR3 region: CASSPDRGDYGYTF. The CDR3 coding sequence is TGTGCCAGCAGTCCGGACAGGGGGGACTATGGCTACACCTTC.

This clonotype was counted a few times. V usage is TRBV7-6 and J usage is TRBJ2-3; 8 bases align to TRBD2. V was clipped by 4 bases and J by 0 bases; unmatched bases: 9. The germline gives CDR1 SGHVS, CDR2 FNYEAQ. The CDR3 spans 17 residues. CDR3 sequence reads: CASSSLAGPKSTDTQYF. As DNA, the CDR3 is TGTGCCAGCAGCTCCTTAGCGGGGCCAAAGAGCACAGATACGCAGTATTTT. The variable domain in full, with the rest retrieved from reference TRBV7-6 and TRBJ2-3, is GAGVSQSPRYKVTKRGQDVALRCDPISGHVSLYWYRQALGQGPEFLTYFNYEAQQDKSGLPNDRFSAERPEGSISTLTIQRTEQRDSAMYRCASSSLAGPKSTDTQYFGPGTRLTVL.

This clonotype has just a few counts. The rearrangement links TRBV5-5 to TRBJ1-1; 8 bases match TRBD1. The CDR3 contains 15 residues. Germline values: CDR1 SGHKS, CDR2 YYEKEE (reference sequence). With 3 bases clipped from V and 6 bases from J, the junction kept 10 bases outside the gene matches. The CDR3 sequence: CASSWTDRDVAEAFF. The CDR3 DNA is TGTGCCAGCAGCTGGACGGACAGGGACGTCGCTGAAGCTTTCTTT.

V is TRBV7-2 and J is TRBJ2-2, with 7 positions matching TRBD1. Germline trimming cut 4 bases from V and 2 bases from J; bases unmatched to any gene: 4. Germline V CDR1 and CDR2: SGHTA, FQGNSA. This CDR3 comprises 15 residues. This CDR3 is CASSSGQINTGELFF. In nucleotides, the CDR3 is TGTGCCAGCAGCTCGGGACAGATAAACACCGGGGAGCTGTTTTTT.

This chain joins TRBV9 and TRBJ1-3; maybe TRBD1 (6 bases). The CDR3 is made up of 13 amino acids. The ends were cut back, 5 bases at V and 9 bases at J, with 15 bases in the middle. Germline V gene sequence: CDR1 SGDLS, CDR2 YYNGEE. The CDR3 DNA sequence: TGTGCCAGCAGGCAGGGGCTTGGAGGCACCATATATTTT. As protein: CASRQGLGGTIYF.

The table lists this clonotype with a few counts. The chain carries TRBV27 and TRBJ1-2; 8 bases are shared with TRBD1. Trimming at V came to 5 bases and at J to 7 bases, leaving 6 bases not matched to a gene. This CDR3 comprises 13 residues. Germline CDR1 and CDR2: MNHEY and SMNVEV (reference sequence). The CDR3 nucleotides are TGTGCCAGCAGTCTCGCAGGGGGCGCTGGCTACACCTTC. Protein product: CASSLAGGAGYTF.

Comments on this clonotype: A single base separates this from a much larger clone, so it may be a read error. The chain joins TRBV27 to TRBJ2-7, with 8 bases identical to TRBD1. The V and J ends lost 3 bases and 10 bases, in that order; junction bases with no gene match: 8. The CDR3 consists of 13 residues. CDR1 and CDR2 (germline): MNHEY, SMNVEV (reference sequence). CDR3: CASSFVQGASQYV. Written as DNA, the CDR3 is TGTGCCAGCAGTTTTGTGCAGGGGGCGAGCCAGTACGTC.

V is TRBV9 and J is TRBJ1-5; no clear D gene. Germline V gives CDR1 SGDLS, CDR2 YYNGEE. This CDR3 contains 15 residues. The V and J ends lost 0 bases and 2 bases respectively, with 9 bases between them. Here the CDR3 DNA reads TGTGCCAGCAGCGTAGGGGGAAATGGCAATCAGCCCCAGCATTTT. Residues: CASSVGGNGNQPQHF. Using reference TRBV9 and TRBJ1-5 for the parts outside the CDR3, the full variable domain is DSGVTQTPKHLITATGQRVTLRCSPRSGDLSVYWYQQSLDQGLQFLIQYYNGEERAKGNILERFSAQQFPDLHSELNLSSLELGDSALYFCASSVGGNGNQPQHFGDGTRLSIL.

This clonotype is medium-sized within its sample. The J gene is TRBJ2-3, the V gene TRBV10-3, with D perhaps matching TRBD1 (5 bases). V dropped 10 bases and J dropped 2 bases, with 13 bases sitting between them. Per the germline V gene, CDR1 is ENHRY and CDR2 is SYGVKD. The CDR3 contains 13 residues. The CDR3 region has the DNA TGTGCCACCGAAGACAGATCCACAGATACGCAGTATTTT. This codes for CATEDRSTDTQYF.

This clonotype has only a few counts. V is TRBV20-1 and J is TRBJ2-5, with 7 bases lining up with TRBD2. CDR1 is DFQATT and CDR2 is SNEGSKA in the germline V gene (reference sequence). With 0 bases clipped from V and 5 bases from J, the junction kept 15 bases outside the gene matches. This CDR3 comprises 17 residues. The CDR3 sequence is CSARDRRGRGGVETQYF. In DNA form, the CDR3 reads TGCAGTGCTAGAGATCGCCGTGGGCGGGGAGGGGTTGAGACCCAGTACTTC.

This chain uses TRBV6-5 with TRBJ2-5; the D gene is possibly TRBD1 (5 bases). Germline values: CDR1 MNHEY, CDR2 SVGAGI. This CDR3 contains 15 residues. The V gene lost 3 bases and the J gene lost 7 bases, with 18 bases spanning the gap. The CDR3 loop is CASSYKGYSEGTQYF. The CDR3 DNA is TGTGCCAGCAGTTATAAGGGGTATTCGGAAGGGACCCAGTACTTC.

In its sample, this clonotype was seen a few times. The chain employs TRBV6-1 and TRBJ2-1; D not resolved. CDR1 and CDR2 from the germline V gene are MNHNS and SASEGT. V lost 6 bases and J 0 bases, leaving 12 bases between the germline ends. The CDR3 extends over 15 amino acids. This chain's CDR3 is CASRPDGSSYNEQFF. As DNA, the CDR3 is TGTGCCAGCAGGCCGGACGGTAGCTCCTACAATGAGCAGTTCTTC.

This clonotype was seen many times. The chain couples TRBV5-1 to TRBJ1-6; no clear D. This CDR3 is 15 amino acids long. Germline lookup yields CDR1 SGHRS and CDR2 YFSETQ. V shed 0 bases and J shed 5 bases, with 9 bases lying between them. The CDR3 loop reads CASSLAGLNNSPLHF. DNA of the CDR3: TGCGCCAGCAGCTTGGCCGGGCTGAATAATTCACCCCTCCACTTT.

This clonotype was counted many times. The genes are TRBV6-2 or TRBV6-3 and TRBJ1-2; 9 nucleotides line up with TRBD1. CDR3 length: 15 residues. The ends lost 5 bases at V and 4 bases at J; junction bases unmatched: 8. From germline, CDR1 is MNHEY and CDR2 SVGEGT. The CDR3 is CASSKPGQGSYGYTF. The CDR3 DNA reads TGTGCCAGCAGTAAACCGGGACAGGGAAGCTATGGCTACACCTTC.